These T cell receptor beta chains were read from a single sample in a study of T cell responses to AZD1222 COVID-19 vaccine. Produced via immunoSEQ multiplex PCR; TCRdb's table is partial and in-frame only. The data contain around 160,000 clones, 85% to 95% of them singletons. The starting material was peripheral blood, obtained on day 0 of AZD1222 vaccination. The source of these receptors is an adult in good health. CDR3s include the opening cysteine and the closing phenylalanine or tryptophan. D genes are given only for firm matches. Some rows have no size entry. The others give once, few or many, or a class for an expanded clone.

>TRBJ2-6|.|.|TRBV29-1
CSVEGGTGANVLTF
TGCAGCGTTGAAGGGGGCACTGGGGCCAACGTCCTGACTTTC
>TRBJ1-2|.|TRBD1|TRBV5-6
CASSPTGVPYYYGYTF
TGTGCCAGCAGCCCCACAGGGGTTCCCTACTACTATGGCTACACCTTC
>TRBJ1-2|.|TRBD1|TRBV28
CASIPEDRAIYGYTF
TGTGCCAGCATCCCTGAGGACAGGGCAATCTATGGCTACACCTTC
>TRBJ2-1|.|.|TRBV2
CASQRGSGGNEQFF
TGTGCCTCACAACGGGGGAGTGGTGGCAATGAGCAGTTCTTC
>TRBJ1-2|.|TRBD1|TRBV4-1
CASSQEGRQGERGYTF
TGCGCCAGCAGCCAAGAAGGTCGACAGGGAGAACGTGGCTACACCTTC
>TRBJ1-2|.|.|TRBV5-6
CASSLVGVYYGYTF
TGTGCCAGCAGCTTGGTTGGGGTTTACTATGGCTACACCTTC
>TRBJ2-7|.|TRBD1|TRBV2
CASSVSGQGVSYEQYF
TGTGCCAGCAGTGTTTCAGGACAGGGGGTCTCCTACGAGCAGTACTTC
>TRBJ1-5|.|.|TRBV2
CASTDQLRTGDALVTQHF
TGTGCCAGCACCGACCAATTAAGAACCGGGGACGCGTTGGTGACCCAGCATTTT
>TRBJ1-2|.|.|TRBV6-1
CASSDSSAGATF
TGTGCCAGCAGTGACAGTTCGGCAGGCGCGACCTTC
>TRBJ1-5|.|TRBD1|TRBV2
CASSMPGGMSNQPQHF
TGTGCCAGCAGTATGCCAGGGGGGATGAGCAATCAGCCCCAGCATTTT
>TRBJ1-4|.|.|TRBV19
CASSMRVGEKLFF
TGTGCCAGTAGTATGAGGGTTGGTGAAAAACTGTTTTTT
>TRBJ1-4|.|TRBD1|TRBV5-1
CASSSTGQGLEKLFF
TGCGCCAGCAGCAGCACGGGACAGGGTTTGGAAAAACTGTTTTTT
>TRBJ1-6|.|.|TRBV2
CASKGSYNSPLHF
TGTGCCAGCAAGGGCTCCTATAATTCACCCCTCCACTTT
>TRBJ2-5|.|.|TRBV7-9
CASSQRGQETQYF
TGTGCCAGCTCCCAAAGGGGGCAAGAGACCCAGTACTTC
>TRBJ1-1|once|TRBD1|TRBV27
CASSFGDRVTEAFF
TGTGCCAGCAGTTTCGGGGACAGGGTCACTGAAGCTTTCTTT
>TRBJ2-3|.|.|TRBV7-8
CASSLVSDTQYF
TGTGCCAGCAGCCTAGTATCAGATACGCAGTATTTT
>TRBJ1-3|.|.|TRBV10-3
CAITGANGNTIYF
TGTGCCATCACGGGGGCTAACGGAAACACCATATATTTT
>TRBJ1-3|.|TRBD1|TRBV7-8
CASSPQGASGNTIYF
TGTGCCAGCAGCCCACAGGGGGCGAGTGGAAACACCATATATTTT
>TRBJ2-7|.|TRBD2|TRBV9
CASSVGEGPYEQYF
TGTGCCAGCAGCGTAGGGGAGGGCCCCTACGAGCAGTACTTC
>TRBJ2-3|medium-sized|TRBD1|TRBV2
CASSEGTGGYRTDTQYF
TGTGCCAGCAGTGAAGGGACAGGGGGCTACCGCACAGATACGCAGTATTTT
>TRBJ2-3|few|TRBD2|TRBV5-4
CASSYERGNTQYF
TGTGCCAGCAGCTATGAGCGGGGCAATACGCAGTATTTT
>TRBJ1-4|.|.|TRBV18
CASKDKATNEKLFF
TGTGCCAGCAAAGACAAAGCAACTAATGAAAAACTGTTTTTT